This T cell receptor (beta chain) was captured by sequencing in a study of tumor and adjacent non-tumor tissue in lung cancer. Study in general: Samples averaged about 4.17 million productive TCRbeta reads each.

Findings and limits, study-wide: Top 100 clones took a larger repertoire share in normal lung. Compared with tumor, normal lung showed significantly lower TCR diversity.

Germline V CDR1 and CDR2: MNHEY, SVGAGI. The CDR3 has 12 amino acids. As concerns this clonotype: Its target is unknown. Being one base from a much bigger clone, this may be a read error.

A modified ARM-PCR protocol with three rounds of nested PCR amplified TCRbeta. TCRdb used MiXCR to reprocess the multiplex PCR reads, holding one entry per CDR3 protein. The sample lists over 110,000 distinct CDR3 sequences; approximately 70% were seen once. The template was RNA from unsorted bulk tissue. The rearrangement joins TRBV6-5 to TRBJ1-6; D is unclear. The source is a man aged 55-75 years with small cell lung cancer. The sample was lung tumor tissue. The CDR3 region has the DNA TGTGTCAGCAGTTACTCGAATTCACCCCTCCACTTT. Residues: CVSSYSNSPLHF.